In its sample, the clone carrying this TCR beta chain was seen once. Its antigen is as yet unknown. The data originate from a study of cytomegalovirus exposure and HLA in healthy donors. General study results and limits: The authors considered a cluster of highly shared sequence variants likely to be a sequencing artifact. Reports credit the classifier with highly specific, highly sensitive diagnosis of cytomegalovirus status.

The primer mix had 60 Vbeta and 13 Jbeta primers. Method: immunoSEQ multiplex PCR; TCRdb's copy keeps in-frame clones and lacks some. The sample consists of 200,000 or so clones, roughly four fifths of them appearing once. V lost 3 bases to trimming and J lost 7 bases, with 11 bases between them. Germline CDR1 and CDR2: SGDLS and YYNGEE. The CDR3 has 14 residues. Sequences were obtained from PBMCs. The receptor was derived from a girl between 5 and 17 years old in good health and CMV-seronegative. This chain uses TRBV9 with TRBJ1-6, with TRBD1 as a possible D gene (6 bases). The CDR3 protein is CASSARTANSPLHF. The CDR3 region has the DNA TGTGCCAGCAGCGCGCGGACAGCGAATTCACCCCTCCACTTT. The complete variable domain, with remaining parts taken from reference TRBV9 and TRBJ1-6, reads DSGVTQTPKHLITATGQRVTLRCSPRSGDLSVYWYQQSLDQGLQFLIQYYNGEERAKGNILERFSAQQFPDLHSELNLSSLELGDSALYFCASSARTANSPLHFGNGTRLTVT.